The 14 T cell receptor beta chains given below trace back to one sample, sequenced in a study of blood T cell repertoires in COVID-19 (dated by TCRdb to about 2020). Library prep was done by the immunoSEQ multiplex PCR assay. Held by TCRdb, this immuneACCESS table contains in-frame sequences only and omits some clones. Under half of the omission traces to an unresolved V gene where checked; the cause of the rest is unknown. In this sample the table shows some 70,000 clones, over 80% of which occur a single time. The leading ten clones occupy approximately 6.7% of the sample. The sequenced material came from peripheral blood. These receptor sequences come from a woman aged 80 or over with active COVID-19.

The chain recombines TRBV3-1 (or the pseudogene TRBV3-2) with TRBJ2-7; D possibly corresponds to TRBD2 (5 bases). CDR3 size: 20 residues. CDR1 is LGHDT and CDR2 is YNNKEL in the germline V gene (reference sequence). Trimming took off 1 base at V and 1 base at J, with 26 bases between the two ends. DNA for the CDR3: TGTGCCAGCAGCCAAGTATTCCGAGAGGTTTCGGGGTGTGGATCCTACGAGCAGTACTTC. Its protein product is CASSQVFREVSGCGSYEQYF.

This sequence joins TRBV19 and TRBJ2-5; 7 positions agree with TRBD2. J gave up 3 bases and V 5 bases, and 12 bases lay outside the gene matches. The CDR3 covers 16 residues. Germline CDR1 LNHDA, CDR2 SQIVND (reference sequence). CDR3 region: CASSPQGGLTKETQYF. The CDR3 nucleotides are TGTGCCAGTAGTCCCCAGGGAGGGCTGACTAAAGAGACCCAGTACTTC.

The rearrangement links TRBV7-2 to TRBJ2-5, with D perhaps matching TRBD2 (7 bases). CDR1 is SGHTA, CDR2 FQGNSA, per germline. The V gene lost 5 bases and the J gene lost 2 bases, with 15 bases spanning the gap. The length of the CDR3 is 15 residues. The CDR3 is CASSAKRGGQETQYF. The CDR3 coding sequence is TGTGCCAGCAGCGCAAAGAGGGGGGGGCAAGAGACCCAGTACTTC.

This clone was recorded a few times. The rearrangement uses TRBV7-9 and TRBJ1-2; D is perhaps TRBD1 (6 bases). Deletions cut 5 bases from V and 4 bases from J, with 14 bases between. The CDR3 spans 14 residues. Per germline, CDR1 SEHNR and CDR2 FQNEAQ (reference sequence). The CDR3 nucleotides read TGTGCCAGCAGCGTGGGGGCGCGAGGCTATGGCTACACCTTC. Amino acids: CASSVGARGYGYTF.

This clone was seen once. The V call is TRBV6-6, the J call TRBJ2-7, with 7 bases lining up with TRBD1. Trimming took 2 bases from V and 4 from J; bases not matched to a gene: 5. This CDR3 has 14 residues. Germline loops: CDR1 MNHNY, CDR2 SVGAGI (reference sequence). CDR3 nucleotide sequence: TGTGCCAGCAGTTACGGGCAGGGGGTTTACGAGCAGTACTTC. This translates into CASSYGQGVYEQYF.

As regards this clone: Other DNA sequences in the sample encode the same CDR3. CDR3 bases: TGTGCCAGCAGCTTAGCGGGAGGGACCTACAATGAGCAGTTCTTC. Translating gives CASSLAGGTYNEQFF. The chain employs TRBV7-9 and TRBJ2-1; 7 nucleotides match TRBD2. J gave up 2 bases and V 0 bases, and 1 base lay outside the gene matches. The CDR3 is made up of 15 amino acids. CDR1 and CDR2 (germline): SEHNR, FQNEAQ (reference sequence).

The CDR3 region is CASSLGGMVAGELFF. For the CDR3, the DNA is TGTGCCAGCAGCTTGGGCGGGATGGTCGCCGGGGAGCTGTTTTTT. This sequence joins TRBV5-4 and TRBJ2-2; TRBD2 might be the D (6 bases). The germline CDR1 and CDR2 sequences are SGHNT and YYREEE (reference sequence). The CDR3 length is 15 residues. V lost 0 bases, J lost 6 bases, and 12 bases lay in between. The entire variable domain, with the rest obtained from reference TRBV5-4 and TRBJ2-2, is as follows: ETGVTQSPTHLIKTRGQQVTLRCSSQSGHNTVSWYQQALGQGPQFIFQYYREEENGRGNFPPRFSGLQFPNYSSELNVNALELDDSALYLCASSLGGMVAGELFFGEGSRLTVL.

V and J are TRBV7-9 and TRBJ1-1; D not certain. Per germline, CDR1 SEHNR and CDR2 FQNEAQ (reference sequence). This CDR3 is 17 amino acids long. Trimming left V 4 bases short and J 1 base short, with 19 bases between. The CDR3 reads CASSSPRTGEGNTEAFF. CDR3 DNA: TGTGCCAGCAGCTCCCCCCGGACGGGAGAGGGGAACACTGAAGCTTTCTTT.

Here the CDR3 reads CASSFKNSPRAFF. The CDR3, as DNA: TGTGCCAGCAGTTTCAAAAACAGCCCCAGGGCTTTCTTT. This sequence joins TRBV6-6 and TRBJ1-1; D is undetermined. Per the germline V gene, CDR1 is MNHNY and CDR2 is SVGAGI (reference sequence). Trimming removed 4 bases from V and 11 bases from J, with 17 bases in between. This CDR3 has 13 residues.

Notes on this clone: One end of the junction does not line up with germline, which may come from a read error. The rearrangement links TRBV7-7 to TRBJ2-5, with TRBD1 as a possible D gene (6 bases). This CDR3 has 15 amino acids. Germline V gene lookup returns CDR1 SSHAT and CDR2 FNYEAQ (reference sequence). The CDR3 sequence: CASSLGIGGWETQYF. CDR3 nucleotides: TGTGCTAGCAGCTTAGGTATTGGGGGCTGGGAGACCCAGTACTTC.

The chain has TRBV19 and TRBJ1-5, with D possibly being TRBD1 (5 bases). With 8 bases removed from V and 5 bases from J, the gap between germline ends came to 10 bases. Looked up from germline, CDR1 is LNHDA and CDR2 is SQIVND (reference sequence). The CDR3 is made up of 12 amino acids. CDR3 coding DNA: TGTGCCAGTGCTCGGGGGGATCAGCCCCAGCATTTT. Amino acid sequence: CASARGDQPQHF.

This chain joins TRBV7-9 and TRBJ2-7, with D unclear. This CDR3 has 14 residues. The V end lost 2 bases, the J end lost 3 bases, and 11 bases lay between the germline ends. Per germline, CDR1 SEHNR and CDR2 FQNEAQ (reference sequence). The DNA for the CDR3 is TGTGCCAGCAGCTTATATGGCAGTGACTACGAGCAGTACTTC. Amino acid sequence: CASSLYGSDYEQYF.

The gene calls are TRBV10-3 and TRBJ2-1; possible D gene TRBD1, 5 bases. CDR3 length: 14 amino acids. V gave up 3 bases and J gave up 12 bases, with 18 bases separating them. CDR1 and CDR2 (germline): ENHRY, SYGVKD. The CDR3 loop is CAISDEGNRQGQFF. DNA for the CDR3: TGTGCCATCAGTGATGAAGGGAACAGGCAGGGGCAGTTCTTC.

This clone was seen a handful of times. The rearrangement uses TRBV2 and TRBJ1-5; D not certain. The V end lost 6 bases, the J end lost 5 bases, and 8 bases lay between the germline ends. The CDR3 is 12 amino acids. Germline lookup yields CDR1 SNHLY and CDR2 FYNNEI. The CDR3 spells CASRGEDQPQHF. The CDR3 DNA sequence: TGTGCCAGCAGGGGAGAGGATCAGCCCCAGCATTTT.